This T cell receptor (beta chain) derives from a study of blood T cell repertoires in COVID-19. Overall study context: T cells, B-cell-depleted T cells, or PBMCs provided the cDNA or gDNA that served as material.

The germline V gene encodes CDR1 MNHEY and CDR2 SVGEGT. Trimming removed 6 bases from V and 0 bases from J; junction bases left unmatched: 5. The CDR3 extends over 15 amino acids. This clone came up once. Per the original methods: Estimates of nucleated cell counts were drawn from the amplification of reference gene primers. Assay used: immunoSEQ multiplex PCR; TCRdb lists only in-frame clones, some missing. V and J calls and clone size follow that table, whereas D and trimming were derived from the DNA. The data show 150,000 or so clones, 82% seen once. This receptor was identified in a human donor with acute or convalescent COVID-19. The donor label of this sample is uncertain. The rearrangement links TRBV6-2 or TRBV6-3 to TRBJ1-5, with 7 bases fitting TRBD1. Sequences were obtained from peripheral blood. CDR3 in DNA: TGTGCCAGCAGCCAGACAGGGAATAGCAATCAGCCCCAGCATTTT. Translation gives CASSQTGNSNQPQHF.